The 14 T cell receptor beta chains in this list originate from one sample, sequenced in a study of T cells in severe cutaneous drug reactions. The iRepertoire multiplex PCR system with TCR subtype-specific primers built both bulk and single-cell libraries. TCRdb re-called the multiplex PCR reads, yielding one record per CDR3 amino acid sequence without DNA. Its table lists 20,000 to 25,000 distinct CDR3 sequences. Carbamazepine had induced Stevens-Johnson syndrome or toxic epidermal necrolysis in the sequenced donors. What was sequenced was PBMCs. Every receptor here comes from a human donor with toxic epidermal necrolysis, a severe cutaneous drug reaction.

The chain uses TRBV13 and TRBJ2-7; TCRdb reports TRBD2, a call that lacks DNA to check it against. This CDR3 region has 12 residues. Germline V gene data show CDR1 as PRHDT and CDR2 as FYEKMQ (reference sequence). The CDR3 reads CASSSEGSEQYF.

The chain recombines TRBV9 with TRBJ2-3. Germline CDR1 is SGDLS and CDR2 is YYNGEE. The CDR3 is made up of 16 amino acids. CDR3 amino acids: CASSPHTAIGTDTQYF.

V gene TRBV29-1 combines with J gene TRBJ2-5; the TRBD1 assignment by TCRdb is unverifiable without DNA. The CDR3 consists of 14 residues. Germline V gene data show CDR1 as SQVTM and CDR2 as ANQGSEA. Here the CDR3 reads CSVEAWDSQETQYF. The full variable domain, in which reference TRBV29-1 and TRBJ2-5 provide the parts outside the CDR3, is SAVISQKPSRDICQRGTSLTIQCQVDSQVTMMFWYRQQPGQSLTLIATANQGSEATYESGFVIDKFPISRPNLTFSTLTVSNMSPEDSSIYLCSVEAWDSQETQYFGPGTRLLVL.

The chain combines TRBV11-2 with TRBJ2-1; TCRdb picks TRBD1, but there is no DNA to check that call. The germline V gene encodes CDR1 SGHAT and CDR2 FQNNGV. The CDR3 has 15 amino acids. The CDR3 reads CASTPGGTLYNEQFF.

Considering frequency, this clonotype is medium-sized. The chain is built from TRBV7-2 and TRBJ2-4. CDR3 length: 14 residues. Germline CDR1 reads SGHTA; CDR2 reads FQGNSA. The CDR3 sequence: CASSFRLAKNIQYF.

This sequence joins TRBV20-1 and TRBJ1-1. The CDR3 length is 13 residues. Germline values: CDR1 DFQATT, CDR2 SNEGSKA (reference sequence). This chain's CDR3 is CSARGLRNTEAFF.

This chain links TRBV28 with TRBJ2-3. This CDR3 contains 13 residues. Germline CDR1 is MDHEN and CDR2 is SYDVKM. CDR3 in amino acids: CASSFISTDTQYF.

The V and J genes are TRBV7-9 and TRBJ2-6. CDR1 and CDR2 from the germline V gene are SEHNR and FQNEAQ (reference sequence). The CDR3 loop spans 15 amino acids. This chain's CDR3 is CASSLRSSGANVLTF.

This chain links TRBV7-9 with TRBJ2-3. Germline CDR1 SEHNR, CDR2 FQNEAQ (reference sequence). The CDR3 runs to 11 residues. This CDR3 is CASSLQDTQYF.

This clonotype counts as medium-sized by frequency. CDR3 residues: CASIASGHQETQYF. The chain uses TRBV2 and TRBJ2-5; no DNA is available, so the TRBD2 call from TCRdb remains unchecked. The CDR3 has 14 residues. Germline CDR1 is SNHLY and CDR2 is FYNNEI.

This sequence joins TRBV20-1 and TRBJ1-5; the TCRdb call, TRBD1, lacks DNA for checking. The germline gives CDR1 DFQATT, CDR2 SNEGSKA (reference sequence). The CDR3 has 14 residues. The CDR3 sequence is CSARRGQSDQPQHF.

The rearrangement joins TRBV11-2 to TRBJ2-3; TCRdb proposes TRBD2, but this gene call is untestable without DNA. Germline V gene lookup returns CDR1 SGHAT and CDR2 FQNNGV. The CDR3 length is 15 residues. CDR3 in amino acids: CASSFLAGPPDTQYF.

The genes are TRBV20-1 and TRBJ1-5; with no DNA, the TCRdb D assignment of TRBD1 cannot be verified. This CDR3 region has 15 residues. Germline CDR1 is DFQATT and CDR2 is SNEGSKA (reference sequence). The CDR3 region is CSAILAGSGNQPQHF.

This rearrangement joins TRBV6-6 to TRBJ1-2; the TCRdb call, TRBD1, lacks DNA for checking. The CDR3 contains 12 residues. Germline values: CDR1 MNHNY, CDR2 SVGAGI (reference sequence). The CDR3 reads CASSTDSYGYTF.